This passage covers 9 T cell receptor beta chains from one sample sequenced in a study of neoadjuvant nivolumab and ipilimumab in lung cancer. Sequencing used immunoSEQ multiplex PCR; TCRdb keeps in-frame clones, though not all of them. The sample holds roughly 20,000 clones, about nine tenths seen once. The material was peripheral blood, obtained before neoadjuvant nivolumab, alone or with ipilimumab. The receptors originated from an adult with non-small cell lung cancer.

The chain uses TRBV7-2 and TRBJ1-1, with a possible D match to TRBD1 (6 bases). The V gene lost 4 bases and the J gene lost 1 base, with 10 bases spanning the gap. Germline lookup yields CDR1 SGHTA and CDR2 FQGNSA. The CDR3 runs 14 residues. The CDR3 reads CASSSRGANTEAFF. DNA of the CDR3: TGTGCCAGCAGCTCCCGGGGGGCGAACACTGAAGCTTTCTTT. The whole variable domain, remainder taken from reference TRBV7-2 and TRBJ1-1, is GAGVSQSPSNKVTEKGKDVELRCDPISGHTALYWYRQSLGQGLEFLIYFQGNSAPDKSGLPSDRFSAERTGGSVSTLTIQRTQQEDSAVYLCASSSRGANTEAFFGQGTRLTVV.

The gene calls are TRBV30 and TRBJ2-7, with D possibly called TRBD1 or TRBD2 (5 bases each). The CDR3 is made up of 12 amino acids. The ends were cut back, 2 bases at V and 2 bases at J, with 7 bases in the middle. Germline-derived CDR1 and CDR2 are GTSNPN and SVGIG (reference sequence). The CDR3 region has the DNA TGTGCCTGGAGTCCGGGACCCTACGAGCAGTACTTC. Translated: CAWSPGPYEQYF.

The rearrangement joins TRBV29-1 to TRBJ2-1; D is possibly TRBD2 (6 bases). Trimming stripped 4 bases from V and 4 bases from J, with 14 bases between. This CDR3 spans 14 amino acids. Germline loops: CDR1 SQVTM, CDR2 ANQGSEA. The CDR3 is CSVGGAGIYNEQFF. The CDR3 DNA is TGCAGCGTTGGGGGCGCGGGAATTTACAATGAGCAGTTCTTC.

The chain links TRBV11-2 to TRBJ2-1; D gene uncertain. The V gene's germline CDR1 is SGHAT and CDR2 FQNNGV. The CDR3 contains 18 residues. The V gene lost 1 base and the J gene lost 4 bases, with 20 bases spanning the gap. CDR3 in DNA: TGTGCCAGCAGCTTAGTCCCCACGATATTCCTACGATACAATGAGCAGTTCTTC. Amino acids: CASSLVPTIFLRYNEQFF.

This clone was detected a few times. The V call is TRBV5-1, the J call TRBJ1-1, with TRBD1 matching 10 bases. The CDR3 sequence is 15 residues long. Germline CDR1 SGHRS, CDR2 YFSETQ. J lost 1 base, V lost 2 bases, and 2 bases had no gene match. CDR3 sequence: CASSFGQGGNTEAFF. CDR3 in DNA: TGCGCCAGCAGCTTCGGACAGGGGGGGAACACTGAAGCTTTCTTT.

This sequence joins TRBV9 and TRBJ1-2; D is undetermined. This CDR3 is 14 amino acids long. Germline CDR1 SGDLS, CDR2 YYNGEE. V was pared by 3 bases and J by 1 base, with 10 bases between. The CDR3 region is CASSAGGLNYGYTF. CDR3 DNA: TGTGCCAGCAGCGCCGGAGGACTTAACTATGGCTACACCTTC.

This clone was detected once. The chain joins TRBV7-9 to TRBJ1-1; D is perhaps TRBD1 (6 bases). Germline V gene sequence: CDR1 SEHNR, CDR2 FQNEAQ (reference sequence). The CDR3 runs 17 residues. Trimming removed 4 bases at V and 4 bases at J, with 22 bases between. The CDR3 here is CASSSQGRGRDGTEAFF. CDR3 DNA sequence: TGTGCCAGCAGCTCACAGGGTCGGGGGCGCGACGGCACTGAAGCTTTCTTT.

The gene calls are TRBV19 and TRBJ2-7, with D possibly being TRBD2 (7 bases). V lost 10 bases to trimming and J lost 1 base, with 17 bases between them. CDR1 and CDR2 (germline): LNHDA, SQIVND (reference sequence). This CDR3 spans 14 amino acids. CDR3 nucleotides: TGTGCCACCTCATTACGGGGGGCTTCCTACGAGCAGTACTTC. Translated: CATSLRGASYEQYF.

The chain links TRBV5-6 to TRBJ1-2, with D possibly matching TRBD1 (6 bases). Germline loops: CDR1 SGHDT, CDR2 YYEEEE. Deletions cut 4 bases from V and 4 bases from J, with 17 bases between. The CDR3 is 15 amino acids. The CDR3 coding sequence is TGTGCCAGCAGCCCGCCCCCAGGGGCGGCCTATGGCTACACCTTC. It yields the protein CASSPPPGAAYGYTF.